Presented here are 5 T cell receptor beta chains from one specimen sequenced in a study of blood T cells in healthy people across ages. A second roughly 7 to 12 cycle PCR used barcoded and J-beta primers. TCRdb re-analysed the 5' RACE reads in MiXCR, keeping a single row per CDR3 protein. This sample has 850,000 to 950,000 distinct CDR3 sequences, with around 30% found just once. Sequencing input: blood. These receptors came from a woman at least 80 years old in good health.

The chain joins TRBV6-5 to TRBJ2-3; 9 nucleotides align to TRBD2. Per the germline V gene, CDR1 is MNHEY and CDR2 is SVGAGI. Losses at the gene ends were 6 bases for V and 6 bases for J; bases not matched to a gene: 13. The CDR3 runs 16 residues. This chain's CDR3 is CASRIAGAHVGDTQYF. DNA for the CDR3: TGTGCCAGCAGAATAGCGGGGGCCCACGTCGGGGATACGCAGTATTTT.

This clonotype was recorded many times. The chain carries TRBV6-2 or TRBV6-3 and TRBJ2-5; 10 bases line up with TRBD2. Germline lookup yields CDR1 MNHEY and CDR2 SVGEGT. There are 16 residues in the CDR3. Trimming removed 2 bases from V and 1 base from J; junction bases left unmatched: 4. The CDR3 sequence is CASSYESGGAQETQYF. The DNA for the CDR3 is TGTGCCAGCAGTTACGAGAGCGGGGGGGCCCAAGAGACCCAGTACTTC.

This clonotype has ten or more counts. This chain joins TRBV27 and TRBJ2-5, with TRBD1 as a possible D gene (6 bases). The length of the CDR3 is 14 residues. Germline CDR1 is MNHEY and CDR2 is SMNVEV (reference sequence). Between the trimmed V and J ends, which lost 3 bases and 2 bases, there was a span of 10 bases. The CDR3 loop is CASSFTQGQETQYF. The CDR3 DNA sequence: TGTGCCAGCAGTTTCACACAGGGTCAAGAGACCCAGTACTTC.

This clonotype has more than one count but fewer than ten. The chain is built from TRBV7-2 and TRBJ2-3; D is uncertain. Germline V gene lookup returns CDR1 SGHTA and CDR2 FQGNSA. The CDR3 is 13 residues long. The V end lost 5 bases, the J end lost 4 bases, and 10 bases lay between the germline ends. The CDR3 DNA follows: TGTGCCAGCAGCACCGGACCTCCAGATACGCAGTATTTT. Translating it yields CASSTGPPDTQYF.

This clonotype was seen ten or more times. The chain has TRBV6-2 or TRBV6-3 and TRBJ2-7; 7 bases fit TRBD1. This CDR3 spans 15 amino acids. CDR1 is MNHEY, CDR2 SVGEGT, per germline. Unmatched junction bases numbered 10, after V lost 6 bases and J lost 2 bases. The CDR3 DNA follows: TGTGCCAGCAGAAAACTCTACAGGGGTACCTACGAGCAGTACTTC. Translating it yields CASRKLYRGTYEQYF.